Shown below are 27 T cell receptor beta chains from a single sample sequenced in a study of Japanese encephalitis immunity and Zika vaccine responses. Via MiXCR, TCRdb re-called the 5' RACE reads, giving one row per CDR3 protein. The sample includes roughly 400 distinct CDR3 sequences, 0.6% to 0.75% of them seen just once. For less than seven days, PBMCs labeled with CFSE were cultured with peptide pools at roughly 1 ug/mL each. Live CD56-CD19-CD16-CD3+CD4+ cells with low CFSE were sorted unfixed as proliferating CD4 T cells. The sequencing here drew on antigen-activated CD4+ T cells from blood, cultured, taken during a Zika inactivated vaccine study. Receptor source: an adult woman who received an inactivated Zika virus vaccine.

This clonotype is termed large. The chain is built from TRBV28 and TRBJ1-1; D may be TRBD1 (5 bases). This CDR3 has 14 residues. The germline CDR1 and CDR2 sequences are MDHEN and SYDVKM. V was pared by 9 bases and J by 1 base, with 15 bases between. CDR3 DNA sequence: TGTGCCAGTGCATGGGGGGGTTCGAACACTGAAGCTTTCTTT. Translation: CASAWGGSNTEAFF.

In this sample, this clonotype is large (0.1 to 1%). This rearrangement joins TRBV4-3 to TRBJ1-2; 10 bases are a match to TRBD1. Germline CDR1 reads LGHNA; CDR2 reads YSLEER. The J segment lost 10 bases and the V segment lost 5 bases, leaving 13 bases of the junction unmatched. The CDR3 covers 15 residues. The CDR3 here is CASSVHEGQGLIYTF. In DNA, the CDR3 is TGCGCCAGCAGCGTCCACGAGGGACAGGGGTTAATCTACACCTTC.

This clonotype qualifies as large. V and J are TRBV10-3 and TRBJ2-1; 10 nucleotides agree with TRBD1. The length of the CDR3 is 14 residues. The trim removed 10 bases at V and 7 bases at J, leaving 10 bases unmatched. The V gene's germline CDR1 is ENHRY and CDR2 SYGVKD. For the CDR3, the DNA is TGTGCCACCCGGGGACAGGGGTTAGGGAATGAGCAGTTCTTC. Protein product: CATRGQGLGNEQFF.

Details on this clonotype: A much larger clone differs from this one at a single base, so this may be a read error. The chain joins TRBV14 to TRBJ1-1; D is undetermined. Germline lookup yields CDR1 SGHDN and CDR2 FVKESK. The CDR3 totals 13 residues. The CDR3 region has the DNA TGTGTCAGCAGCCGAGAGCTGAACACTGAAGCTTTCTTT. It encodes CVSSRELNTEAFF. Full variable domain (outside the CDR3, taken from reference TRBV14 and TRBJ1-1): EAGVTQFPSHSVIEKGQTVTLRCDPISGHDNLYWYRRVMGKEIKFLLHFVKESKQDESGMPNNRFLAERTGGTYSTLKVQPAELEDSGVYFCVSSRELNTEAFFGQGTRLTVV.

By proportion, this clonotype is large. The genes are TRBV6-5 and TRBJ1-1; D not certain. The V end lost 6 bases, the J end lost 1 base, and 12 bases lay between the germline ends. The V gene's germline CDR1 is MNHEY and CDR2 SVGAGI. The CDR3 contains 14 residues. The CDR3 DNA is TGTGCCAGCAGCCGGCCCGAGAGGAACACTGAAGCTTTCTTT. Translation gives CASSRPERNTEAFF.

This clonotype is hyperexpanded within its sample. The chain couples TRBV4-3 to TRBJ1-3, with D unclear. Between the trimmed V and J ends, which lost 1 base and 11 bases, there was a span of 9 bases. Germline CDR1 LGHNA, CDR2 YSLEER. The CDR3 runs 12 residues. The CDR3 loop is CASSQGEGAIYF. The CDR3 bases are TGCGCCAGCAGCCAAGGAGAGGGTGCCATATATTTT.

By sample share, this clonotype is medium-sized (0.01 to 0.1%). The DNA of the CDR3 is TGCGCCAGCAGCCAAATGACAGGGGGGAACACTGAAGCTTTCTTT. Translation: CASSQMTGGNTEAFF. The V and J genes are TRBV4-3 and TRBJ1-1; TRBD1 matches at 9 bases. Germline V gene sequence: CDR1 LGHNA, CDR2 YSLEER. The CDR3 is 15 amino acids. The V segment lost 2 bases and the J segment 1 base; nucleotides outside the gene matches: 2.

This clonotype is labeled large. The chain uses TRBV6-6 and TRBJ2-7, with TRBD1 as a possible D gene (7 bases). Per the germline V gene, CDR1 is MNHNY and CDR2 is SVGAGI (reference sequence). V lost 6 bases to trimming and J lost 2 bases, with 23 bases between them. The CDR3 loop spans 17 amino acids. CDR3 bases: TGTGCCAGCAGGGACATGTTGGGGGGACAGTGGACCTACGAGCAGTACTTC. As protein: CASRDMLGGQWTYEQYF.

This clonotype qualifies as medium-sized (0.01 to 0.1%). This rearrangement joins TRBV28 to TRBJ1-1; D ambiguous. CDR3 length equals 12 residues. V gave up 3 bases and J gave up 6 bases, with 8 bases separating them. Per the germline V gene, CDR1 is MDHEN and CDR2 is SYDVKM. CDR3 region: CASSFLVSEAFF. The CDR3 bases are TGTGCCAGCAGTTTTTTAGTCTCTGAAGCTTTCTTT.

Relative to its sample, this clonotype is medium-sized. The V and J genes are TRBV14 and TRBJ1-1; D unclear. The CDR3 covers 13 residues. Germline V gene data show CDR1 as SGHDN and CDR2 as FVKESK. V lost 4 bases and J lost 0, with 6 bases in between. Here the CDR3 DNA reads TGTGCCAGCAGCCGAGAGCTGAACACTGAAGCTTTCTTT. Protein product: CASSRELNTEAFF.

This clonotype rates as large. The V and J genes are TRBV28 and TRBJ2-3; perhaps D is TRBD1 or TRBD2 (6 bases each). The CDR3 runs to 16 residues. V lost 8 bases to trimming and J lost 2 bases, with 20 bases between them. Germline CDR1 is MDHEN and CDR2 is SYDVKM. The DNA for the CDR3 is TGTGCCAGCCTCCCCGGGGGCTCTCAGAACACAGATACGCAGTATTTT. Protein: CASLPGGSQNTDTQYF.

This clonotype is termed medium-sized (0.01 to 0.1%). This chain connects TRBV28 to TRBJ1-1; no reliable D call. Trimming took off 3 bases at V and 1 base at J, with 9 bases between the two ends. Germline V gene lookup returns CDR1 MDHEN and CDR2 SYDVKM. The CDR3 has 14 amino acids. This CDR3 is CASSLWIQNTEAFF. CDR3 DNA: TGTGCCAGCAGTTTGTGGATCCAGAACACTGAAGCTTTCTTT.

This clonotype is medium-sized (0.01 to 0.1%) within its sample. The V and J genes are TRBV20-1 and TRBJ2-3; D perhaps matches TRBD2 (5 bases). The CDR3 runs 16 residues. Germline V lookup: CDR1 DFQATT, CDR2 SNEGSKA (reference sequence). Trimming took 5 bases from V and 0 from J, leaving 18 bases between them. CDR3 sequence reads: CSAQRKAVSSTDTQYF. The DNA for the CDR3 is TGCAGTGCTCAACGTAAAGCGGTCTCCAGCACAGATACGCAGTATTTT.

This clonotype is classed as medium-sized (0.01 to 0.1%). The rearrangement uses TRBV30 and TRBJ1-2; D gene ambiguous. CDR1 is GTSNPN, CDR2 SVGIG, per germline (reference sequence). The CDR3 covers 13 residues. The germline V and J ends were trimmed by 1 base and 4 bases, with 10 bases remaining between them. The CDR3 nucleotides are TGTGCCTGGAGTGCTTTGACGTTCTATGGCTACACCTTC. As protein: CAWSALTFYGYTF.

This clonotype is labeled medium-sized. This chain links TRBV11-2 with TRBJ2-3; 10 positions match TRBD1. The CDR3 runs to 14 residues. With V trimmed by 1 base and J by 6 bases, 1 base remained unmatched. The germline V gene has CDR1 SGHAT and CDR2 FQNNGV. The DNA for the CDR3 is TGTGCCAGCAGCTTAGGGACAGGGGGGGATACGCAGTATTTT. This codes for CASSLGTGGDTQYF.

By share of the sample, this clonotype is medium-sized. CDR3 in amino acids: CASSLYTGGSTEAFF. The CDR3 DNA reads TGTGCCAGCAGTCTTTACACAGGGGGCAGCACTGAAGCTTTCTTT. The chain recombines TRBV28 with TRBJ1-1; 9 positions match TRBD1. Germline V gene data show CDR1 as MDHEN and CDR2 as SYDVKM. CDR3 length: 15 residues. Trimming at V came to 5 bases and at J to 4 bases, leaving 8 bases not matched to a gene.

This clonotype is medium-sized (0.01 to 0.1%) within its sample. The gene calls are TRBV28 and TRBJ1-2, with 7 positions matching TRBD1. The CDR3 length is 13 residues. V lost 8 bases to trimming and J lost 7 bases; unmatched junction nucleotides: 10. Germline loops: CDR1 MDHEN, CDR2 SYDVKM. The CDR3 region is CASSTGAPFGYTF. CDR3 coding DNA: TGTGCCAGCTCCACAGGGGCCCCTTTTGGCTACACCTTC.

By proportion, this clonotype is large. V usage is TRBV28 and J usage is TRBJ1-1; 9 bases agree with TRBD1. V trimming: 7 bases; J trimming: 11 bases; junction bases outside the gene matches: 8. The germline gives CDR1 MDHEN, CDR2 SYDVKM. The CDR3 runs 12 residues. The CDR3 reads CASTSSDRGAFF. As DNA, the CDR3 is TGTGCCAGCACCTCCTCCGACAGGGGGGCTTTCTTT.

The gene calls are TRBV19 and TRBJ2-2; possible D gene TRBD1, 6 bases. The CDR3 has 14 residues. The V and J ends lost 2 bases and 4 bases respectively, with 8 bases between them. In germline, CDR1 is LNHDA, CDR2 SQIVND (reference sequence). The CDR3 loop is CASSINRVTGELFF. In nucleotides, the CDR3 is TGTGCCAGTAGTATAAACAGGGTCACCGGGGAGCTGTTTTTT.

This clonotype counts as large. The genes are TRBV28 and TRBJ2-1; 8 bases are a match to TRBD1. The CDR3 has 16 residues. J gave up 7 bases and V 5 bases, and 13 bases lay outside the gene matches. The germline V gene encodes CDR1 MDHEN and CDR2 SYDVKM. The chain's CDR3 is CASSPVNRGSVNEQFF. In nucleotides, the CDR3 is TGTGCCAGCAGTCCCGTAAACAGGGGGTCGGTGAATGAGCAGTTCTTC.

By sample share, this clonotype is medium-sized (0.01 to 0.1%). The chain uses TRBV4-1 and TRBJ2-7, with 7 nucleotides matching TRBD2. Germline assignment: CDR1 MGHRA and CDR2 YSYEKL. This CDR3 spans 13 amino acids. V was pared by 0 bases and J by 6 bases, with 2 bases of the junction left unmatched. CDR3 nucleotides: TGCGCCAGCAGCCAAGAGGGACTACTCGAGCAGTACTTC. Amino acids: CASSQEGLLEQYF.

This clonotype is categorized as hyperexpanded. The V gene is TRBV20-1, the J gene TRBJ1-1, with D maybe TRBD1 (5 bases). The CDR3 consists of 13 residues. Germline CDR1 reads DFQATT; CDR2 reads SNEGSKA (reference sequence). The V end was cut by 3 bases, the J end by 8 bases, with 16 bases between. The CDR3 nucleotides are TGCAGTGCTAGCCCTGACAGCCTCACGGAAGCTTTCTTT. It encodes CSASPDSLTEAFF.

By proportion, this clonotype is large. CDR3 region: CASSPRAGSSEQYF. The CDR3 region has the DNA TGTGCCAGCAGCCCAAGGGCAGGGAGCAGCGAGCAGTACTTC. The chain uses TRBV3-1 and TRBJ2-7; the D call may be TRBD1 or TRBD2 (5 bases each). Germline V gives CDR1 LGHDT, CDR2 YNNKEL (reference sequence). There are 14 residues in the CDR3. Trimming took 4 bases from V and 6 from J, leaving 16 bases between them.

This clonotype is categorized as large. The rearrangement joins TRBV4-3 to TRBJ1-5; D remains ambiguous. The V and J ends lost 8 bases and 5 bases respectively, with 7 bases between them. Germline loops: CDR1 LGHNA, CDR2 YSLEER. The CDR3 is 11 residues long. Here the CDR3 DNA reads TGCGCCAGCCGGCCATATCAGCCCCAGCATTTT. Translated, it gives CASRPYQPQHF.

This clonotype rates as medium-sized. The V and J genes are TRBV20-1 and TRBJ2-3; the match to TRBD2 covers 10 bases. J was trimmed by 0 bases and V by 1 base; bases with no gene match: 10. CDR1 DFQATT and CDR2 SNEGSKA come from the germline V gene (reference sequence). CDR3 length: 18 residues. CDR3 coding DNA: TGCAGTGCTAGAGCGGCTAGCGGGGGACCAGCTAGCACAGATACGCAGTATTTT. This translates into CSARAASGGPASTDTQYF.

In this sample, this clonotype is large. V and J are TRBV28 and TRBJ1-5; 8 nucleotides line up with TRBD1. The V and J ends lost 5 bases and 3 bases, in that order; junction bases with no gene match: 9. Germline loops: CDR1 MDHEN, CDR2 SYDVKM. This CDR3 comprises 16 residues. The CDR3 DNA reads TGTGCCAGCAGTCCAGGGGGCTCATTTGACAATCAGCCCCAGCATTTT. It specifies CASSPGGSFDNQPQHF.

Judged by abundance, this clonotype is medium-sized. The rearrangement joins TRBV20-1 to TRBJ1-5; possible D gene TRBD1, 5 bases. The CDR3 is 13 residues long. Germline values: CDR1 DFQATT, CDR2 SNEGSKA (reference sequence). The V end was cut by 3 bases, the J end by 7 bases, with 13 bases between. Here the CDR3 DNA reads TGCAGTGCTAGGGGCGGGGGGAACCAGCCCCAGCATTTT. This encodes CSARGGGNQPQHF.